The subject of this entry is one TCR beta chain. The record originates from a study of blood T cell repertoires in COVID-19. Study as a whole: From T cells, B-cell-depleted T cells, or PBMCs came the material, which was cDNA or gDNA.

Using immunoSEQ multiplex PCR, the repertoire was profiled, and TCRdb retains in-frame clones only, with some absent. This sample has 50,000 or so clones, with approximately 95% found just once. This CDR3 has 16 amino acids. Germline loops: CDR1 SGHVS, CDR2 FQNEAQ. V shed 1 base, J shed 9 bases, and the junction held 11 bases outside the gene matches. Seattle researchers signed up patients amid active infection and tracked them longitudinally. The receptor was isolated from a man aged 55-75 years with COVID-19, enrolled during active disease. V is TRBV7-8 and J is TRBJ2-1; 8 bases are a match to TRBD2. Sequencing was carried out using peripheral blood. CDR3 sequence: CASSLGRGDSRVEQFF. The CDR3 DNA follows: TGTGCCAGCAGCTTAGGGCGGGGGGACTCGAGAGTTGAGCAGTTCTTC.